This T cell receptor (beta chain) emerged from a study of blood T cell repertoires in COVID-19. With 3 bases removed from V and 5 bases from J, the gap between germline ends came to 13 bases. The germline V gene has CDR1 SQVTM and CDR2 ANQGSEA. CDR3 length: 13 amino acids. Original handling: How many nucleated cells were present was estimated from reference gene primer amplification. Clones were read by immunoSEQ multiplex PCR, and TCRdb kept only the in-frame ones, dropping some. That table furnishes V, J and clone size, whereas the DNA furnished D and trimming. The data contain about 140,000 clones, 75% to 90% of them singletons.

The chain joins TRBV29-1 to TRBJ2-5; D unclear. Sequenced input: peripheral blood. The TCR sequence derives from a man between 65 and 80 years old who had recovered from COVID-19. CDR3 DNA: TGCAGCGTTGAGAGATCTCTCAGGGAGACCCAGTACTTC. This gives the protein CSVERSLRETQYF.